What follows are 23 T cell receptor beta chains derived from one specimen sequenced in a study of cytomegalovirus exposure and HLA in healthy donors. It was with 60 Vbeta and 13 Jbeta primers that the PCR ran. TCRdb's table, derived via immunoSEQ multiplex PCR, lists solely in-frame clones and lacks some. The repertoire holds some 180,000 clones, with almost 75% as singletons. Sequencing was carried out using PBMCs. These receptors were taken from a woman younger than 35 in good health and CMV-seropositive.

V gene TRBV30 combines with J gene TRBJ2-5, with 8 bases matching TRBD2. V lost 5 bases to trimming and J lost 0 bases; unmatched junction nucleotides: 11. The CDR3 has 16 amino acids. Germline loops: CDR1 GTSNPN, CDR2 SVGIG (reference sequence). CDR3 protein: CAWAGGQFPNQETQYF. The CDR3 coding sequence is TGTGCCTGGGCGGGGGGCCAGTTTCCGAACCAAGAGACCCAGTACTTC.

V is TRBV5-4 and J is TRBJ1-5; perhaps TRBD1 as D (6 bases). Germline CDR1 SGHNT, CDR2 YYREEE (reference sequence). V was cut by 4 bases and J by 1 base, with 12 bases left in between. This CDR3 is built from 15 residues. The CDR3 here is CASSRHGQSNQPQHF. The CDR3 nucleotides are TGTGCCAGCAGCCGACACGGACAGAGCAATCAGCCCCAGCATTTT.

V usage is TRBV5-1 and J usage is TRBJ1-1, with 9 nucleotides matching TRBD1. Trimming removed 5 bases from V and 4 bases from J; junction bases left unmatched: 9. The CDR3 spans 15 residues. Germline V CDR1 and CDR2: SGHRS, YFSETQ. The DNA of the CDR3 is TGCGCCAGCAGGCCGGACAGGGGTGCATTCACTGAAGCTTTCTTT. This translates into CASRPDRGAFTEAFF.

The sample holds a few counts of this clone. The V gene is TRBV5-1, the J gene TRBJ1-2; TRBD1 might be the D (6 bases). Per the germline V gene, CDR1 is SGHRS and CDR2 is YFSETQ. V was cut by 0 bases and J by 8 bases, with 14 bases left in between. The length of the CDR3 is 14 residues. CDR3 protein: CASSLGDNRVGYTF. The CDR3 coding sequence is TGCGCCAGCAGCTTGGGGGATAACAGGGTAGGCTACACCTTC.

This sequence joins TRBV25-1 and TRBJ2-3; D uncertain. V shed 3 bases and J shed 2 bases, with 9 bases lying between them. Per germline, CDR1 MGHDK and CDR2 SYGVNS. The CDR3 length is 14 residues. CDR3 DNA: TGTGCCAGCAGTGAGGGCATCTACACAGATACGCAGTATTTT. Translated: CASSEGIYTDTQYF.

This chain connects TRBV29-1 to TRBJ2-1; 8 bases map to TRBD2. Trimming took 5 bases from V and 6 from J; bases not matched to a gene: 9. The CDR3 length is 14 residues. Per the germline V gene, CDR1 is SQVTM and CDR2 is ANQGSEA. For the CDR3, the DNA is TGCAGCGTTAGGGGAGCGGGGGTCAGCAATGAGCAGTTCTTC. Translated: CSVRGAGVSNEQFF.

This clone was seen a handful of times. The chain uses TRBV6-5 and TRBJ1-1; TRBD1 matches 9 bases. V lost 6 bases and J lost 4; bases outside the gene matches: 9. There are 15 residues in the CDR3. The V gene's germline CDR1 is MNHEY and CDR2 SVGAGI. CDR3 loop: CASSPLDRGSTEAFF. The CDR3 nucleotides read TGTGCCAGCAGCCCTCTTGACAGGGGGAGCACTGAAGCTTTCTTT.

The gene calls are TRBV6-5 and TRBJ1-2; 9 positions agree with TRBD1. Germline V gene data show CDR1 as MNHEY and CDR2 as SVGAGI. The CDR3 spans 15 residues. V was clipped by 4 bases and J by 4 bases; unmatched bases: 7. CDR3 in DNA: TGTGCCAGCAGTTCCCCGACAGGGGGGAGCTATGGCTACACCTTC. Translated, it gives CASSSPTGGSYGYTF.

The gene calls are TRBV15 and TRBJ1-4; 12 bases match TRBD1. Germline values: CDR1 LNHNV, CDR2 YYDKDF (reference sequence). The V gene end was trimmed by 5 bases and the J gene end by 8 bases; junction bases not matched to a gene: 3. This CDR3 is built from 14 residues. CDR3 nucleotides: TGTGCCACCAGCCCGGGACAGGGGGCGGAAAAACTGTTTTTT. Its protein is CATSPGQGAEKLFF.

This chain uses TRBV4-1 with TRBJ1-6, with TRBD1 identical over 7 bases. Trimming cost V 2 bases and J 5 bases; bases outside gene matches: 0. This CDR3 has 14 residues. Germline V gives CDR1 MGHRA, CDR2 YSYEKL. The CDR3 nucleotides are TGCGCCAGCAGCCAACAGGGGGATAATTCACCCCTCCACTTT. Encoded protein: CASSQQGDNSPLHF.

The chain carries TRBV5-6 and TRBJ2-2; 10 positions match TRBD1. The CDR3 runs 17 residues. Looked up from germline, CDR1 is SGHDT and CDR2 is YYEEEE. J lost 1 base, V lost 4 bases, and 7 bases had no gene match. CDR3 in amino acids: CASSPGTGVKNTGELFF. For the CDR3, the DNA is TGTGCCAGCAGCCCCGGGACAGGGGTCAAGAACACCGGGGAGCTGTTTTTT.

Only one count was recorded for this clone. The gene calls are TRBV9 and TRBJ2-5; 13 bases match TRBD2. J lost 3 bases, V lost 3 bases, and 8 bases had no gene match. This CDR3 is 17 amino acids long. The germline gives CDR1 SGDLS, CDR2 YYNGEE. The CDR3 nucleotides are TGTGCCAGCAGCGGCAGACTAGCGGGGGGTACCGAAGAGACCCAGTACTTC. Translating gives CASSGRLAGGTEETQYF.

The chain recombines TRBV30 with TRBJ1-6; the match to TRBD1 covers 8 bases. V gave up 1 base and J gave up 8 bases; unmatched junction bases: 4. Germline CDR1 is GTSNPN and CDR2 is SVGIG (reference sequence). The CDR3 is made up of 14 amino acids. The CDR3 region has the DNA TGTGCCTGGAGTGGCTACAGGGGGGATTCACCCCTCCACTTT. It encodes CAWSGYRGDSPLHF.

This rearrangement joins TRBV7-3 to TRBJ2-1; 9 nucleotides line up with TRBD2. V was clipped by 5 bases and J by 8 bases; unmatched bases: 13. The length of the CDR3 is 16 residues. Germline V gene data show CDR1 as SGHTA and CDR2 as FQGTGA. The CDR3 spells CASSPLVSGGLDEQFF. The CDR3, as DNA: TGTGCCAGCAGCCCCCTTGTGAGCGGGGGGCTCGATGAGCAGTTCTTC. Complete variable domain (other parts from reference TRBV7-3 and TRBJ2-1): GAGVSQTPSNKVTEKGKYVELRCDPISGHTALYWYRQSLGQGPEFLIYFQGTGAADDSGLPNDRFFAVRPEGSVSTLKIQRTERGDSAVYLCASSPLVSGGLDEQFFGPGTRLTVL.

The rearrangement links TRBV2 to TRBJ2-2; 9 nucleotides line up with TRBD1. The CDR3 covers 16 residues. Germline trimming cut 5 bases from V and 3 bases from J; bases unmatched to any gene: 7. CDR1 is SNHLY, CDR2 FYNNEI, per germline. DNA for the CDR3: TGTGCCAGCAGTAACAGGGGGCCGCGAGACACCGGGGAGCTGTTTTTT. This gives the protein CASSNRGPRDTGELFF.

Concerning this clone itself: One junction end does not reproduce the germline sequence, and a read error may be involved. CDR3 nucleotide sequence: TGTGCCAGCACCGTAGGTTCAGGGGGGACCGGGGAGCTGTTTTTT. Translated: CASTVGSGGTGELFF. The J gene is TRBJ2-2, the V gene TRBV9; D is possibly TRBD1 (7 bases). CDR1 SGDLS and CDR2 YYNGEE come from the germline V gene. CDR3 length equals 15 residues. The full variable domain, its missing parts supplied by reference TRBV9 and TRBJ2-2, is DSGVTQTPKHLITATGQRVTLRCSPRSGDLSVYWYQQSLDQGLQFLIQYYNGEERAKGNILERFSAQQFPDLHSELNLSSLELGDSALYFCASTVGSGGTGELFFGEGSRLTVL.

The chain carries TRBV11-2 and TRBJ2-1; no definite D call. Germline CDR1 and CDR2: SGHAT and FQNNGV. V dropped 1 base and J dropped 2 bases, with 12 bases sitting between them. The CDR3 runs 16 residues. The CDR3 nucleotides read TGTGCCAGCAGCTTAGGAACTAATCTCCCCTACAATGAGCAGTTCTTC. Amino acid sequence: CASSLGTNLPYNEQFF.

The J gene is TRBJ2-2, the V gene TRBV12-5; 9 bases fit TRBD2. This CDR3 region has 19 residues. Germline assignment: CDR1 LGHNT and CDR2 FRNRAP. V trimming: 1 base; J trimming: 1 base; junction bases outside the gene matches: 10. Here the CDR3 reads CASGLEGGGGAGNTGELFF. The CDR3 DNA is TGTGCTAGTGGTTTGGAGGGTGGCGGGGGGGCCGGGAACACCGGGGAGCTGTTTTTT.

This clone was picked up a small number of times. The gene calls are TRBV6-1 and TRBJ2-1; the D gene is possibly TRBD2 (6 bases). V lost 8 bases and J 6 bases, leaving 20 bases between the germline ends. The length of the CDR3 is 15 residues. Germline values: CDR1 MNHNS, CDR2 SASEGT. The chain's CDR3 is CASGGRTPGGNEQFF. The CDR3 DNA reads as TGTGCCAGCGGAGGACGGACACCCGGGGGCAATGAGCAGTTCTTC.

This clone is a singleton in its sample. As DNA, the CDR3 is TGTGCCAGCAGCTCACCTCAGGACAGCCCAGGAATGAACACTGAAGCTTTCTTT. Translated, it gives CASSSPQDSPGMNTEAFF. This chain joins TRBV7-2 and TRBJ1-1; TRBD1 might be the D (6 bases). The CDR3 is made up of 18 amino acids. CDR1 SGHTA and CDR2 FQGNSA come from the germline V gene. Trimming removed 4 bases from V and 0 bases from J, with 21 bases in between.

The gene calls are TRBV5-1 and TRBJ2-2, with 8 bases aligning to TRBD1. The germline V gene has CDR1 SGHRS and CDR2 YFSETQ. Unmatched junction bases numbered 10, after V lost 0 bases and J lost 3 bases. CDR3 length equals 18 residues. The CDR3 DNA follows: TGCGCCAGCAGCTTGGAGTCAGGGGGCCGCCCTTACACCGGGGAGCTGTTTTTT. It translates to CASSLESGGRPYTGELFF.

This chain links TRBV2 with TRBJ1-4, with D hard to call. Deletions cut 5 bases from V and 14 bases from J, with 15 bases between. The CDR3 sequence is 12 residues long. Germline-derived CDR1 and CDR2 are SNHLY and FYNNEI. CDR3 nucleotides: TGTGCCAGCAGTTCTACAGCCACCGGTCTGTTTTTT. The encoded protein is CASSSTATGLFF. The full variable domain, its missing parts supplied by reference TRBV2 and TRBJ1-4, is EPEVTQTPSHQVTQMGQEVILRCVPISNHLYFYWYRQILGQKVEFLVSFYNNEISEKSEIFDDQFSVERPDGSNFTLKIRSTKLEDSAMYFCASSSTATGLFFGSGTQLSVL.

This clone was counted a few times. The chain links TRBV5-4 to TRBJ1-4; tentatively, D is TRBD1 (6 bases). Trimming removed 0 bases at V and 3 bases at J, with 9 bases between. This CDR3 has 15 residues. Germline CDR1 reads SGHNT; CDR2 reads YYREEE (reference sequence). The CDR3 spells CASSLGGHSNEKLFF. The CDR3 region has the DNA TGTGCCAGCAGCTTGGGGGGACACTCTAATGAAAAACTGTTTTTT.